A single sample is the source of the 16 T cell receptor beta chains below, sequenced in a study of T cells in localized non-small cell lung cancer. The data were produced by immunoSEQ multiplex PCR, yet TCRdb's version contains in-frame clones alone and is incomplete. The sample lists 1,500 to 2,500 clones; about a third were seen once. Material: lung tumor tissue, obtained before any cancer treatment. Receptor source: a male donor at least 60 years old with stage II lung adenocarcinoma.

The V call is TRBV28, the J call TRBJ2-3; D possibly matches TRBD1 or TRBD2 (6 bases each). The germline V gene encodes CDR1 MDHEN and CDR2 SYDVKM. CDR3 size: 14 residues. The V gene lost 5 bases and the J gene lost 4 bases, with 13 bases spanning the gap. The DNA of the CDR3 is TGTGCCAGCAGTGGGGGCGGGGATGCAGATACGCAGTATTTT. This translates into CASSGGGDADTQYF. Together with reference TRBV28 and TRBJ2-3, the CDR3 gives the full variable domain: DVKVTQSSRYLVKRTGEKVFLECVQDMDHENMFWYRQDPGLGLRLIYFSYDVKMKEKGDIPEGYSVSREKKERFSLILESASTNQTSMYLCASSGGGDADTQYFGPGTRLTVL.

This clone was observed a handful of times. The gene calls are TRBV19 and TRBJ2-2; 9 nucleotides agree with TRBD1. There are 18 residues in the CDR3. J gave up 0 bases and V 5 bases, and 10 bases lay outside the gene matches. The germline gives CDR1 LNHDA, CDR2 SQIVND (reference sequence). The CDR3: CASSRRQGVTSNTGELFF. The CDR3 nucleotides are TGTGCCAGTAGTCGCCGACAGGGGGTAACCTCGAACACCGGGGAGCTGTTTTTT.

V and J are TRBV19 and TRBJ2-1, with 7 bases fitting TRBD2. Trimming cost V 7 bases and J 8 bases; bases outside gene matches: 11. The CDR3 totals 14 residues. Germline V gene lookup returns CDR1 LNHDA and CDR2 SQIVND (reference sequence). The CDR3 DNA reads as TGTGCCAGTACCATTCGACTAGCTGCTGATGAGCAGTTCTTC. This gives the protein CASTIRLAADEQFF.

This clone has a handful of counts. The V call is TRBV29-1, the J call TRBJ2-1; D ambiguous. The V gene lost 6 bases and the J gene lost 5 bases, with 20 bases spanning the gap. The CDR3 runs 15 residues. The germline V gene encodes CDR1 SQVTM and CDR2 ANQGSEA. The CDR3 is CSVYPLRLPDNEQFF. DNA for the CDR3: TGCAGCGTCTACCCCCTTCGGCTCCCGGACAATGAGCAGTTCTTC.

The chain combines TRBV10-2 with TRBJ1-1, with TRBD1 matching over 7 bases. Per germline, CDR1 WSHSY and CDR2 SAAADI. V shed 7 bases and J 3 bases; nucleotides not matched to a gene: 8. The CDR3 covers 14 residues. CDR3 in DNA: TGCGCCAGCACTAGAGACAGGGAGTACACTGAAGCTTTCTTT. Its protein product is CASTRDREYTEAFF.

The chain combines TRBV10-1 with TRBJ2-1; 12 positions match TRBD2. With 2 bases clipped from V and 3 bases from J, the junction kept 2 bases outside the gene matches. The germline V gene has CDR1 WNHNN and CDR2 SYGVQD (reference sequence). The CDR3 is 16 residues long. CDR3 amino acids: CASSERLAGVYNEQFF. CDR3 bases: TGCGCCAGCAGTGAGAGACTAGCGGGAGTCTACAATGAGCAGTTCTTC.

The chain couples TRBV28 to TRBJ1-1; D unresolved. Germline V CDR1 and CDR2: MDHEN, SYDVKM. This CDR3 has 14 amino acids. Between the trimmed V and J ends, which lost 8 bases and 2 bases, there was a span of 15 bases. The CDR3 bases are TGTGCCAGCCATGACCAAGGGTTAAACACTGAAGCTTTCTTT. It specifies CASHDQGLNTEAFF.

This chain uses TRBV15 with TRBJ2-3; 9 nucleotides line up with TRBD2. Trimming removed 0 bases from V and 1 base from J; junction bases left unmatched: 8. The length of the CDR3 is 18 residues. From germline, CDR1 is LNHNV and CDR2 YYDKDF (reference sequence). The CDR3 protein is CATSRDRGGRAGTDTQYF. In DNA, the CDR3 is TGTGCCACCAGCAGAGATCGGGGCGGGAGGGCCGGCACAGATACGCAGTATTTT.

This clone has only a few counts. The chain has TRBV11-3 and TRBJ2-1; 15 bases fit TRBD2. Germline V gene sequence: CDR1 SGHNT, CDR2 YENEEA. The CDR3 consists of 18 residues. V gave up 8 bases and J gave up 0 bases; unmatched junction bases: 8. The CDR3 sequence: CASGGLAGGPSSYNEQFF. The CDR3 DNA follows: TGTGCCAGCGGCGGACTAGCGGGAGGGCCCAGCTCCTACAATGAGCAGTTCTTC.

This clone appeared a few times. In DNA form, the CDR3 reads TGTGCCAGCAGTTACTCGCCCGGATGGGAGCAGTTCTTC. It yields the protein CASSYSPGWEQFF. This rearrangement joins TRBV6-8 to TRBJ2-1; D gene ambiguous. CDR1 and CDR2 from the germline V gene are MNHGY and SAAAGT. The CDR3 is made up of 13 amino acids. Trimming removed 0 bases at V and 10 bases at J, with 10 bases between.

The rearrangement joins TRBV28 to TRBJ1-5, with D possibly matching TRBD1 (5 bases). Trimming took 6 bases from V and 6 from J, leaving 9 bases between them. Germline lookup yields CDR1 MDHEN and CDR2 SYDVKM. The CDR3 contains 12 residues. The chain's CDR3 is CASRGQAQPQHF. CDR3 DNA: TGTGCCAGCAGGGGGCAAGCTCAGCCCCAGCATTTT.

By frequency in the sample, this clone is medium-sized. The chain combines TRBV9 with TRBJ2-7, with 7 bases aligning to TRBD2. J gave up 4 bases and V 6 bases, and 10 bases lay outside the gene matches. Germline CDR1 and CDR2: SGDLS and YYNGEE. The CDR3 spans 14 residues. CDR3 in amino acids: CASTPLRGRYEQYF. The DNA of the CDR3 is TGTGCCAGCACCCCCCTCCGCGGGAGATACGAGCAGTACTTC.

The rearrangement uses TRBV14 and TRBJ2-3; tentatively, D is TRBD1 or TRBD2 (5 bases each). The CDR3 extends over 14 amino acids. Deletions cut 9 bases from V and 2 bases from J, with 15 bases between. The V gene's germline CDR1 is SGHDN and CDR2 FVKESK. The CDR3 spells CASGGPPPTDTQYF. The CDR3 DNA reads TGTGCCAGTGGGGGTCCTCCGCCCACAGATACGCAGTATTTT.

The CDR3 is CASSVRDSGNTIYF. The CDR3 region has the DNA TGTGCCAGCAGCGTTCGAGACTCTGGAAACACCATATATTTT. The rearrangement uses TRBV7-1 and TRBJ1-3, with D uncertain. TRBV7-1 is an ORF for which the function is uncertain. The CDR3 has 14 amino acids. V lost 5 bases and J 0 bases, leaving 8 bases between the germline ends.

This chain connects TRBV9 to TRBJ2-1; TRBD1 matches at 7 bases. CDR3 length equals 16 residues. Germline V gives CDR1 SGDLS, CDR2 YYNGEE. V gave up 4 bases and J gave up 4 bases; unmatched junction bases: 11. The CDR3 DNA sequence: TGTGCCAGCAGCCCCTTTACAGGGGTCGGTTACAATGAGCAGTTCTTC. It yields the protein CASSPFTGVGYNEQFF. The full variable domain, with the rest looked up from reference TRBV9 and TRBJ2-1, is DSGVTQTPKHLITATGQRVTLRCSPRSGDLSVYWYQQSLDQGLQFLIQYYNGEERAKGNILERFSAQQFPDLHSELNLSSLELGDSALYFCASSPFTGVGYNEQFFGPGTRLTVL.

The chain's CDR3 is CASTGRTSDTQYF. CDR3 nucleotide sequence: TGTGCCAGCACCGGCCGGACCTCAGATACGCAGTATTTT. The V gene is TRBV18, the J gene TRBJ2-3; D ambiguous. The CDR3 is 13 amino acids. The germline V and J ends were trimmed by 8 bases and 4 bases, with 13 bases remaining between them. Germline V gene data show CDR1 as KGHSH and CDR2 as LQKENI.